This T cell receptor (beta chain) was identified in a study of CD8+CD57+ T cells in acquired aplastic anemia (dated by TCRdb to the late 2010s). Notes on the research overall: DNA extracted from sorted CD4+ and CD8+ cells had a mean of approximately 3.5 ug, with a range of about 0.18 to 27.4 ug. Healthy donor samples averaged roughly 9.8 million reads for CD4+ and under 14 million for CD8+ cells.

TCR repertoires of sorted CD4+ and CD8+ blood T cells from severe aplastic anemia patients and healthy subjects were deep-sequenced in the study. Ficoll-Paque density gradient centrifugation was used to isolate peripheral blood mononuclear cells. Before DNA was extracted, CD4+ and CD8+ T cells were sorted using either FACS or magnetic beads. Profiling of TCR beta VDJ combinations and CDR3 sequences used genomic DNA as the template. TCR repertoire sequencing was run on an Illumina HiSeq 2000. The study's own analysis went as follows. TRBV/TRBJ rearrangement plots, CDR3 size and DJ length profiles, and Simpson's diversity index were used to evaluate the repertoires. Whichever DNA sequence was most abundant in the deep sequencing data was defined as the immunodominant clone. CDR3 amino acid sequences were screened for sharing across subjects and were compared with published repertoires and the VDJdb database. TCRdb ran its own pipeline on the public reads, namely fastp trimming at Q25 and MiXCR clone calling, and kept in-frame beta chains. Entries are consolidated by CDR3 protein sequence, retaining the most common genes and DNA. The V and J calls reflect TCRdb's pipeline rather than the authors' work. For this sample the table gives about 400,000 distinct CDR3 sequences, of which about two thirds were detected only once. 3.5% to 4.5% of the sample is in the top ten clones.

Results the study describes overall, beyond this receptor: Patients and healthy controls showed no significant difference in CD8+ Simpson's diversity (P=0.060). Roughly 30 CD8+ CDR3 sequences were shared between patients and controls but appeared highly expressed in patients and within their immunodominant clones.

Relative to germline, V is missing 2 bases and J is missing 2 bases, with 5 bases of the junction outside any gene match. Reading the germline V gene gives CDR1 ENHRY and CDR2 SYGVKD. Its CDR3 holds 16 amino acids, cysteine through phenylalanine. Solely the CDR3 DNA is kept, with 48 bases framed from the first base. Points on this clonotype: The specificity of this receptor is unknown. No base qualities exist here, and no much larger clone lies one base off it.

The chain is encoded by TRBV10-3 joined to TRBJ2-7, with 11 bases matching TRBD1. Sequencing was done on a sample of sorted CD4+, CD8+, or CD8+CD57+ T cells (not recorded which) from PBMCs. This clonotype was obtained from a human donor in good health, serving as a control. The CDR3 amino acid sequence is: CAISERPGQGAYEQYF. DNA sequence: TGTGCCATCAGTGAGAGGCCGGGACAGGGGGCCTACGAGCAGTACTTC.